The 8 T cell receptor beta chains given below trace back to one sample, sequenced in a study of shared clonotypes between healthy human individuals. Only in-frame clones appear in the TCRdb table, and some are missing; sequencing was by immunoSEQ multiplex PCR. The sample carries nearly 750,000 clones, 72% recorded once. Sequenced sample: memory CD4+ T cells sorted from blood. The subset is: CD45RA-negative fraction. These receptors all come from a woman in her twenties or thirties in good health.

The chain carries TRBV6-5 and TRBJ2-5; 7 nucleotides line up with TRBD1. This CDR3 comprises 15 residues. Germline CDR1 MNHEY, CDR2 SVGAGI. V lost 4 bases and J lost 4; bases outside the gene matches: 9. This CDR3 reads CASSFSTGVGETQYF. The CDR3 DNA sequence: TGTGCCAGCAGTTTCTCCACAGGGGTTGGAGAGACCCAGTACTTC.

This clone has only a few counts. The rearrangement joins TRBV11-2 to TRBJ2-2; TRBD2 aligns across 9 bases. From germline, CDR1 is SGHAT and CDR2 FQNNGV. Losses at the gene ends were 7 bases for V and 4 bases for J; bases not matched to a gene: 10. The CDR3 has 16 amino acids. The CDR3 DNA reads as TGTGCCAGCACCCACGGTCTGCGGGAGGGCACCGGGGAGCTGTTTTTT. Its translation: CASTHGLREGTGELFF.

This clone has only a few counts. This chain uses TRBV10-3 with TRBJ1-5; TRBD1 matches 7 bases. This CDR3 contains 13 residues. Germline trimming cut 3 bases from V and 7 bases from J; bases unmatched to any gene: 3. Germline CDR1 reads ENHRY; CDR2 reads SYGVKD. CDR3 amino acids: CAISERDRQPQHF. The CDR3 coding sequence is TGTGCCATCAGTGAAAGGGACAGACAGCCCCAGCATTTT.

The genes are TRBV6-1 and TRBJ1-1, with 8 bases that match TRBD1. V gave up 6 bases and J gave up 9 bases; unmatched junction bases: 9. CDR1 is MNHNS and CDR2 is SASEGT in the germline V gene. The CDR3 sequence is 13 residues long. This CDR3 reads CASRKQQGGKAFF. In nucleotides, the CDR3 is TGTGCCAGCAGGAAACAACAGGGGGGGAAAGCTTTCTTT.

This clone was detected many times. V is TRBV4-2 and J is TRBJ1-1; D unclear. Trimming shortened V by 3 bases and J by 3 bases, and 8 bases separated the two germline ends. The V gene's germline CDR1 is LGHNA and CDR2 YNFKEQ. The CDR3 sequence is 13 residues long. The CDR3 DNA sequence: TGTGCCAGCAGCCAGACGGATTACACTGAAGCTTTCTTT. Protein sequence: CASSQTDYTEAFF.

The rearrangement links TRBV30 to TRBJ2-5, with 12 bases identical to TRBD2. Germline lookup yields CDR1 GTSNPN and CDR2 SVGIG (reference sequence). V shed 2 bases and J 5 bases; nucleotides not matched to a gene: 6. CDR3 size: 15 residues. CDR3: CAWSPSGRARETQYF. DNA for the CDR3: TGTGCCTGGAGTCCTAGCGGGAGGGCCCGGGAGACCCAGTACTTC.

The chain couples TRBV5-1 to TRBJ2-7, with 11 positions matching TRBD2. Germline V gives CDR1 SGHRS, CDR2 YFSETQ. The CDR3 is 15 residues long. Unmatched junction bases numbered 5, after V lost 2 bases and J lost 4 bases. CDR3: CASSFRLAGNYEQYF. CDR3 DNA sequence: TGCGCCAGCAGCTTCCGACTAGCGGGAAATTACGAGCAGTACTTC.

This chain links TRBV5-1 with TRBJ2-1; D might be TRBD2 (6 bases). The CDR3 has 15 residues. Trimming pared 1 base from V and 7 bases from J, leaving 15 bases between. Germline CDR1 is SGHRS and CDR2 is YFSETQ. Here the CDR3 reads CASSLMGGLSNEQFF. CDR3 in DNA: TGCGCCAGCAGCTTGATGGGAGGTCTTTCTAATGAGCAGTTCTTC.